This T cell receptor (beta chain) derives from a study of T cells in Graves' hyperthyroidism and ophthalmopathy. Findings and caveats of the study: Ophthalmopathy and stable hyperthyroidism were told apart by a 13 V-J model.

Amplification of TCR beta CDR3 regions used RNA as the template. The study used the HTBI primer set for a first-round RT-PCR of the TCR CDR3. Each CDR3 protein is one row after TCRdb ran MiXCR on the multiplex PCR reads. The sample carries about 380,000 distinct CDR3 sequences, roughly 15% recorded once. Germline-derived CDR1 and CDR2 are MNHEY and SMNVEV (reference sequence). The CDR3 contains 14 residues. Trimming removed 6 bases at V and 5 bases at J, with 13 bases between. Subjects with ophthalmopathy showed a Clinical Activity Score no lower than 3, a NOSPECS grade no lower than 4, and a duration shorter than 3 months. It was uncontrolled infection, other autoimmune disease, pregnancy or lactation that excluded patients. This clonotype has a count of ten or more. Its antigen is as yet unknown.

The chain is built from TRBV27 and TRBJ1-4, with D hard to call. The TCR was taken from a woman aged 25 to 39 with Graves' ophthalmopathy. Sample: blood. The CDR3: CASRGRNQNEKLFF. CDR3 sequence (DNA): TGTGCCAGCAGGGGCAGGAATCAAAATGAAAAACTGTTTTTT.